The rows below give T cell receptor beta chains drawn from one sample of a study of cytomegalovirus exposure and HLA in healthy donors. Profiling relied on immunoSEQ multiplex PCR, and the TCRdb table lists in-frame clones only, not all of them. The data hold some 120,000 clones, with 60% to 75% observed a single time. Sequencing was performed on PBMCs. The receptor source for this set is a woman aged 45-60 years in good health and CMV-seropositive. Both conserved end residues are part of each CDR3. The D gene is left open where the match is weak. Clone size is given for some rows only: seen once, a few or many times, or a class if the clone is expanded.

cdr3_aa cdr3_nt j_call v_call clone_size d_call
CASSGGRNTEAFF TGTGCCAGCTCCGGCGGCAGGAACACTGAAGCTTTCTTT TRBJ1-1 TRBV18 . .
CASSLSPTGQLNEKLFF TGTGCCAGCAGCCTTAGTCCCACGGGACAGCTTAATGAAAAACTGTTTTTT TRBJ1-4 TRBV5-6 . TRBD1
CASSLTGGKSEQYF TGTGCCAGCAGCCTAACTGGGGGGAAGAGCGAGCAGTACTTC TRBJ2-7 TRBV7-2 . .
CASRGQGENNSPLHF TGTGCCAGTCGTGGACAGGGGGAGAATAATTCACCCCTCCACTTT TRBJ1-6 TRBV19 . TRBD1
CASLLRDRGSGANVLTF TGTGCCAGCCTACTCCGGGACAGGGGATCTGGGGCCAACGTCCTGACTTTC TRBJ2-6 TRBV5-4 . TRBD1
CASSLNRGAEKLFF TGTGCCAGCAGCTTAAACCGGGGGGCGGAAAAACTGTTTTTT TRBJ1-4 TRBV5-8 few .
CASSPSHGYEQYF TGTGCCAGCAGCCCTAGCCACGGCTACGAGCAGTACTTC TRBJ2-7 TRBV7-2 . .
CAISELRTGNTEAFF TGTGCCATCAGTGAGTTAAGGACAGGGAACACTGAAGCTTTCTTT TRBJ1-1 TRBV10-3 . TRBD1
CASSAPGTPIYGYTF TGTGCCAGCAGTGCGCCCGGGACACCGATATATGGCTACACCTTC TRBJ1-2 TRBV25-1 . .
CASSLEWAESTQYF TGTGCCAGCAGCCTCGAATGGGCCGAATCGACCCAGTACTTC TRBJ2-5 TRBV7-9 . .
CASSQGVEQPQHF TGTGCCAGTAGCCAGGGGGTTGAGCAGCCCCAGCATTTT TRBJ1-5 TRBV19 . TRBD1
CASSQQNTEAFF TGCGCCAGCAGCCAACAGAACACTGAAGCTTTCTTT TRBJ1-1 TRBV5-1 . .
CASGTDNTGELFF TGTGCCAGCGGGACAGATAACACCGGGGAGCTGTTTTTT TRBJ2-2 TRBV6-6 . TRBD1
CASSQATGGDYEQYF TGCGCCAGCAGCCAGGCGACAGGGGGAGACTACGAGCAGTACTTC TRBJ2-7 TRBV4-3 . TRBD1
CASSLEVAGATDTQYF TGTGCCAGCAGCTTAGAGGTAGCGGGGGCCACAGATACGCAGTATTTT TRBJ2-3 TRBV7-2 . TRBD2
CATSRPGQGVDEQYF TGTGCCACCAGCAGACCGGGACAGGGGGTGGACGAGCAGTACTTC TRBJ2-7 TRBV15 once TRBD1
CATSRDAGSETQYF TGTGCCACCAGCAGAGATGCAGGGTCGGAGACCCAGTACTTC TRBJ2-5 TRBV15 . .
CSASSGYTF TGCAGTGCTAGCTCTGGCTACACCTTC TRBJ1-2 TRBV20-1 . .
CASSLGSRGRDTEAFF TGTGCCAGCAGCTTAGGATCCAGGGGGCGCGACACTGAAGCTTTCTTT TRBJ1-1 TRBV7-8 few TRBD1
CASSQGVSGEETQYF TGTGCCAGCAGCCAAGGTGTTAGCGGGGAAGAGACCCAGTACTTC TRBJ2-5 TRBV4-2 . TRBD2
CASSFQPGQLKNIQYF TGTGCCAGCAGCTTCCAACCGGGACAGCTAAAAAACATTCAGTACTTC TRBJ2-4 TRBV7-2 . TRBD1
CASSKEGTGGYCTEAFF TGTGCCAGCAGCAAAGAAGGGACAGGGGGCTATTGCACTGAAGCTTTCTTT TRBJ1-1 TRBV21-1 . .
CASSLGRGREAFF TGCGCCAGCAGCTTGGGAAGGGGGCGTGAAGCTTTCTTT TRBJ1-1 TRBV5-1 . TRBD1
CAWTGESGPQHF TGTGCCTGGACAGGGGAGAGCGGGCCCCAGCATTTT TRBJ1-5 TRBV5-4 medium-sized TRBD1
CASSVGQGADEKLFF TGTGCCAGCAGCGTAGGACAGGGGGCGGATGAAAAACTGTTTTTT TRBJ1-4 TRBV9 . TRBD1
CASSHIAGYYTGELFF TGTGCCAGCAGCCATATAGCGGGGTATTACACCGGGGAGCTGTTTTTT TRBJ2-2 TRBV7-8 . TRBD2